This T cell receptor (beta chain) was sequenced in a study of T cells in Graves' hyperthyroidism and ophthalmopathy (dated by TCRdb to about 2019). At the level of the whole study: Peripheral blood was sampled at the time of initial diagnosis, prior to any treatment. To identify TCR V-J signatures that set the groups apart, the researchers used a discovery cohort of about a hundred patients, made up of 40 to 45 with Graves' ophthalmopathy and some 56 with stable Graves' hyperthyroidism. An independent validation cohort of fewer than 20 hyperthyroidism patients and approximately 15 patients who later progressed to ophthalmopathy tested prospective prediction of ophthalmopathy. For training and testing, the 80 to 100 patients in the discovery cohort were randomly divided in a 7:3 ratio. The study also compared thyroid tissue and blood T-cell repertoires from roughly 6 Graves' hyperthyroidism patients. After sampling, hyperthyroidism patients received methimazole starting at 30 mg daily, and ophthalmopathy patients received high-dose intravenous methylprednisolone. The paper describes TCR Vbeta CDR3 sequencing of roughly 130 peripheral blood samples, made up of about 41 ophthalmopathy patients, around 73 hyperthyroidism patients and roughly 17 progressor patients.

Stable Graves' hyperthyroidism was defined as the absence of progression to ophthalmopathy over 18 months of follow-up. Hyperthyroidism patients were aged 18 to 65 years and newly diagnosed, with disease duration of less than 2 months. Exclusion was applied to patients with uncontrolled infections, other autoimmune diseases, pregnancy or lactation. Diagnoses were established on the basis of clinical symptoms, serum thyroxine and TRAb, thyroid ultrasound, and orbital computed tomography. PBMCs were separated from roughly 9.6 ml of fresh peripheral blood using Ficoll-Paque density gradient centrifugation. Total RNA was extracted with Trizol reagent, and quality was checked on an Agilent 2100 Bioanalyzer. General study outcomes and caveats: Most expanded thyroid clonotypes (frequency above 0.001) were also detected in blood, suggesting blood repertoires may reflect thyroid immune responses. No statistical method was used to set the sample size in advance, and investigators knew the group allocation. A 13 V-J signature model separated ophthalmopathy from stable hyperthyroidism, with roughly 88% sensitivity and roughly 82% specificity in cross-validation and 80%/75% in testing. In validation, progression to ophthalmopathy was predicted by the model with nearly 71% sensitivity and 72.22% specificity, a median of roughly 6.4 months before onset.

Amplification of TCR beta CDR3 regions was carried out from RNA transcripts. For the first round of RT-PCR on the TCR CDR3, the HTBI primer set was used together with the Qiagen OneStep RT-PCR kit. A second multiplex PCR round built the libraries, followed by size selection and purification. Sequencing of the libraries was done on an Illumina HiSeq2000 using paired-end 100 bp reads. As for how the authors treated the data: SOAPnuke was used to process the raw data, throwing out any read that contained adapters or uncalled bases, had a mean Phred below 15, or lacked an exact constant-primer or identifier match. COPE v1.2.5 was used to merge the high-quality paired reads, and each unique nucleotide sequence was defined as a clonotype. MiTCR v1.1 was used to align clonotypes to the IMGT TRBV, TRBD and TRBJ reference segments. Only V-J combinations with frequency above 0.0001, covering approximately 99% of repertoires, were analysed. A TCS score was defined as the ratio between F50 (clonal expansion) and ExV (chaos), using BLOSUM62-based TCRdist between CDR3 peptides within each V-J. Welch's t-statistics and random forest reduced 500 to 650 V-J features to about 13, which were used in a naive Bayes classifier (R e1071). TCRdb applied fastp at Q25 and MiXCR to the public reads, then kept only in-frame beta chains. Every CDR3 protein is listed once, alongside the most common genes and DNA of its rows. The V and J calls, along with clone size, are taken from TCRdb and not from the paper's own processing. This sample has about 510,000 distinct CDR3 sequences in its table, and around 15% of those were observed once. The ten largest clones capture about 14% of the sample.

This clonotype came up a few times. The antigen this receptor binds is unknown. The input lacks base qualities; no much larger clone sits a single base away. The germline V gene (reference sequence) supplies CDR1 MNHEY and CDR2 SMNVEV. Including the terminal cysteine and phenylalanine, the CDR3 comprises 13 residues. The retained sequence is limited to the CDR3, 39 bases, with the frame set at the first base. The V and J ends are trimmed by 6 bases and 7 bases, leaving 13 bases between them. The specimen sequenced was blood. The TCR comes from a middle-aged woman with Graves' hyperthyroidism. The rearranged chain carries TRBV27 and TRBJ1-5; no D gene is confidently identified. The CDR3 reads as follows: CASRGPTTQPQHF. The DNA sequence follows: TGTGCCAGCAGGGGCCCCACCACCCAGCCCCAGCATTTT.